Listed here are 25 T cell receptor beta chains from one sample, sequenced in a study of CD8+CD57+ T cells in acquired aplastic anemia listed by TCRdb under 2018. TCRdb shows the sequencer as Illumina HiSeq 2000. TCR beta VDJ combination and CDR3 sequence profiling used genomic DNA as the template. The public reads were reanalyzed by TCRdb: fastp trimming at Q25, MiXCR alignment, in-frame beta chains only. One record per CDR3 amino acid sequence lists the most common genes and DNA. Present in this sample are fewer than 250,000 distinct CDR3 sequences, about half of which were seen just once. About 15% of the sample belongs to the ten largest clones. The sequenced material came from sorted CD4+, CD8+, or CD8+CD57+ T cells (not recorded which) from PBMCs. The receptors stem from a human donor in good health, serving as a control.

Comments on this clonotype: A junction boundary mismatches the germline segment, possibly from a read error. The rearrangement uses TRBV2 and TRBJ2-1; D remains unclear. Germline loops: CDR1 SNHLY, CDR2 FYNNEI. CDR3 length: 16 residues. The CDR3 bases are TGTGCCAGCAGTGAAGTACGGCCCCGGCGTCCCAATGAGCGGTTCTTC. This translates into CASSEVRPRRPNERFF.

CDR3 nucleotide sequence: TGTGCCAGCAGCCAAGATAGGGTCAGGGAGGGCGAGCAGTACTTC. It translates to CASSQDRVREGEQYF. This chain joins TRBV4-2 and TRBJ2-7; 7 bases are shared with TRBD2. J lost 6 bases, V lost 0 bases, and 8 bases had no gene match. Germline lookup yields CDR1 LGHNA and CDR2 YNFKEQ. This CDR3 contains 15 residues.

This clonotype was seen repeatedly, ten times or more. The chain combines TRBV2 with TRBJ1-1; TRBD1 matches 7 bases. The V gene end was trimmed by 6 bases and the J gene end by 6 bases; junction bases not matched to a gene: 13. Germline V gives CDR1 SNHLY, CDR2 FYNNEI. The CDR3 is made up of 15 amino acids. CDR3 DNA sequence: TGTGCCAGCAGAGTAAACAGGGGATTTCTCTCTGAAGCTTTCTTT. This sequence encodes CASRVNRGFLSEAFF.

Remarks on this clonotype: The junction does not match germline at one end; this may be a read error. The chain uses TRBV12-3 or TRBV12-4 and TRBJ1-2, with D uncertain. CDR3 length: 13 residues. In DNA, the CDR3 is TGTGCCATCAGTGTAGAGGAGAACTATGGCTACACCTTC. Translating it yields CAISVEENYGYTF.

This clonotype was recorded many times. This chain uses TRBV5-8 with TRBJ2-3, with 12 bases identical to TRBD2. This CDR3 contains 17 residues. Germline CDR1 SGHTS, CDR2 YDEGEE. J lost 1 base, V lost 0 bases, and 3 bases had no gene match. The CDR3 sequence: CASSLEGLAGRTDTQYF. DNA for the CDR3: TGTGCCAGCAGCTTGGAGGGACTAGCGGGTCGCACAGATACGCAGTATTTT.

The rearrangement uses TRBV10-3 and TRBJ1-2; the match to TRBD1 covers 10 bases. This CDR3 comprises 14 residues. V was clipped by 0 bases and J by 13 bases; unmatched bases: 8. CDR1 ENHRY and CDR2 SYGVKD come from the germline V gene. The CDR3: CAISESGQGPLGTF. CDR3 in DNA: TGTGCCATCAGTGAGTCGGGACAGGGGCCGCTAGGCACCTTC.

This clonotype was seen ten or more times. This chain links TRBV6-5 with TRBJ1-1, with 7 bases aligning to TRBD1. This CDR3 spans 18 amino acids. Looked up from germline, CDR1 is MNHEY and CDR2 is SVGAGI. The trim removed 1 base at V and 1 base at J, leaving 12 bases unmatched. The CDR3 nucleotides read TGTGCCAGCAGTTACTATGCCCCCGGGAGGACAGGGAACACTGAAGCTTTCTTT. This translates into CASSYYAPGRTGNTEAFF.

This clonotype has a count of ten or more. The rearrangement joins TRBV19 to TRBJ1-5, with a weak D call TRBD1 (6 bases). The V gene's germline CDR1 is LNHDA and CDR2 SQIVND (reference sequence). The CDR3 is 13 residues long. Between the trimmed V and J ends, which lost 5 bases and 3 bases, there was a span of 8 bases. DNA of the CDR3: TGTGCCAGTAGTGGACAGTACAATCAGCCCCAGCATTTT. It translates to CASSGQYNQPQHF. Combining the CDR3 with reference TRBV19 and TRBJ1-5 gives the whole variable domain DGGITQSPKYLFRKEGQNVTLSCEQNLNHDAMYWYRQDPGQGLRLIYYSQIVNDFQKGDIAEGYSVSREKKESFPLTVTSAQKNPTAFYLCASSGQYNQPQHFGDGTRLSIL.

Ten or more counts support this clonotype. The chain employs TRBV2 and TRBJ1-5; D perhaps matches TRBD1 (5 bases). Germline V gene sequence: CDR1 SNHLY, CDR2 FYNNEI. V was clipped by 8 bases and J by 0 bases, with 14 bases between them. This CDR3 spans 15 amino acids. The CDR3 DNA sequence: TGTGCCAGCGTAATAGGGGCGTATAGCAATCAGCCCCAGCATTTT. Translation gives CASVIGAYSNQPQHF.

The chain is built from TRBV24-1 and TRBJ2-1; D remains unclear. V lost 3 bases and J lost 0, with 8 bases in between. This CDR3 contains 15 residues. The germline V gene encodes CDR1 KGHDR and CDR2 SFDVKD. The CDR3 nucleotides are TGTGCCACCAGTGATAAGGCGGACTCCTACAATGAGCAGTTCTTC. Amino acid sequence: CATSDKADSYNEQFF.

The chain combines TRBV24-1 with TRBJ2-3, with a tentative D call TRBD2 (6 bases). This CDR3 is built from 18 residues. Germline V lookup: CDR1 KGHDR, CDR2 SFDVKD. Trimming took off 2 bases at V and 0 bases at J, with 17 bases between the two ends. The CDR3 sequence: CATSDWTPSADSTDTQYF. The DNA of the CDR3 is TGTGCCACCAGTGATTGGACCCCTAGCGCGGATAGCACAGATACGCAGTATTTT.

V usage is TRBV20-1 and J usage is TRBJ1-1; no clear D gene. This CDR3 is built from 13 residues. Looked up from germline, CDR1 is DFQATT and CDR2 is SNEGSKA (reference sequence). The ends were cut back, 3 bases at V and 0 bases at J, with 8 bases in the middle. The CDR3 loop is CSARAQMNTEAFF. DNA of the CDR3: TGCAGTGCTAGGGCACAGATGAACACTGAAGCTTTCTTT.

The sample holds many counts of this clonotype. The rearrangement uses TRBV6-5 and TRBJ2-6; D may be TRBD2 (6 bases). The CDR3 extends over 15 amino acids. Trimming shortened V by 2 bases and J by 2 bases, and 7 bases separated the two germline ends. Germline CDR1 MNHEY, CDR2 SVGAGI. CDR3 nucleotide sequence: TGTGCCAGCAGTTACCGCGGGGCTGGGGCCAACGTCCTGACTTTC. Its protein is CASSYRGAGANVLTF.

Comments on this clonotype: An end of the junction differs from the germline gene, which may be a read error. This chain uses TRBV7-2 with TRBJ2-5; D call uncertain. This CDR3 is 13 amino acids long. The V gene's germline CDR1 is SGHTA and CDR2 FQGNSA. The CDR3 coding sequence is TGTGCCAACAGCTTATTAGAGTGGGAGACCCAGTACTTC. Translated: CANSLLEWETQYF. Filled out from reference TRBV7-2 and TRBJ2-5, the complete variable domain reads GAGVSQSPSNKVTEKGKDVELRCDPISGHTALYWYRQSLGQGLEFLIYFQGNSAPDKSGLPSDRFSAERTGGSVSTLTIQRTQQEDSAVYLCANSLLEWETQYFGPGTRLLVL.

This clonotype has at least ten counts. The V gene is TRBV2, the J gene TRBJ2-7; D is ambiguous. Germline V gives CDR1 SNHLY, CDR2 FYNNEI. V was shortened by 3 bases and J by 0 bases, with 18 bases between the two germline ends. This CDR3 has 17 residues. CDR3 in amino acids: CASSDPWNGGRSYEQYF. The CDR3 DNA is TGTGCCAGCAGTGACCCGTGGAATGGTGGGCGCTCCTACGAGCAGTACTTC.

As regards this clonotype: A read error may explain this, as a much larger clone is one base away. This chain uses TRBV5-1 with TRBJ2-5; D not certain. The germline V gene encodes CDR1 SGHRS and CDR2 YFSETQ. The length of the CDR3 is 12 residues. The CDR3 bases are TGCGCCAGCAGCGGCCTCCAAGAGACCCAGCACTTC. Its translation: CASSGLQETQHF.

Only one count was recorded for this clonotype. The rearrangement joins TRBV5-5 to TRBJ1-2; a weak D match, TRBD1 (5 bases). The V gene's germline CDR1 is SGHKS and CDR2 YYEKEE (reference sequence). V was shortened by 5 bases and J by 11 bases, with 16 bases between the two germline ends. The CDR3 contains 12 residues. In DNA form, the CDR3 reads TGTGCCAGCAGTTTGAGCGGGGGGGGATACACCTTC. Its translation is CASSLSGGGYTF.

As concerns this clonotype: At one of its ends the junction is not consistent with the germline gene, which may arise from a read error. This sequence joins TRBV9 and TRBJ1-3; no definite D call. The germline gives CDR1 SGDLS, CDR2 YYNGEE. The CDR3 loop spans 16 amino acids. DNA for the CDR3: TGTGCCAGCAGCGTAGGGTCGACGGGCTCGGGAACCACCATATATTTT. It is translated as CASSVGSTGSGTTIYF.

This clonotype was detected many times. The rearrangement joins TRBV6-2 or TRBV6-3 to TRBJ2-3; D could derive from TRBD1 or TRBD2 (5 bases each). The CDR3 loop spans 15 amino acids. The germline V and J ends were trimmed by 6 bases and 3 bases, with 16 bases remaining between them. CDR1 MNHEY and CDR2 SVGEGT come from the germline V gene. CDR3 amino acids: CASRGRGWGTDTQYF. The CDR3 bases are TGTGCCAGCAGGGGCCGGGGCTGGGGGACAGATACGCAGTATTTT.

This clonotype was seen a few times. The chain employs TRBV7-9 and TRBJ2-1; TRBD2 agrees at 11 bases. The CDR3 length is 17 residues. V dropped 7 bases and J dropped 3; count of bases not matched to a gene: 11. Germline CDR1 SEHNR, CDR2 FQNEAQ (reference sequence). The CDR3 DNA follows: TGTGCCAGCACCCTCCCTCGACTAGCGGGGATCTACAATGAGCAGTTCTTC. Encoded protein: CASTLPRLAGIYNEQFF.

V usage is TRBV19 and J usage is TRBJ1-1, with D perhaps matching TRBD1 (5 bases). CDR1 and CDR2 from the germline V gene are LNHDA and SQIVND (reference sequence). The V end lost 6 bases, the J end lost 5 bases, and 19 bases lay between the germline ends. This CDR3 is built from 15 residues. CDR3 sequence reads: CASRTAEGRGTEAFF. The CDR3 DNA reads as TGTGCCAGTAGGACTGCCGAGGGGCGCGGGACTGAAGCTTTCTTT.

As for this clonotype: A read error may produce the germline difference seen at one junction end. The gene calls are TRBV11-1 and TRBJ1-6; D perhaps matches TRBD1 (6 bases). This CDR3 has 14 residues. Germline CDR1 reads SGHAT; CDR2 reads FQDESV (reference sequence). The chain's CDR3 is CASSGGDTHSPLHF. CDR3 sequence (DNA): TGCGCCAGCAGCGGCGGGGACACCCATTCACCCCTCCACTTT.

A few counts support this clonotype. The chain employs TRBV9 and TRBJ2-3, with 7 bases fitting TRBD1. The V and J ends lost 0 bases and 2 bases, in that order; junction bases with no gene match: 6. There are 16 residues in the CDR3. Germline CDR1 is SGDLS and CDR2 is YYNGEE. CDR3 protein: CASSVDGTVDTDTQYF. The CDR3 coding sequence is TGTGCCAGCAGCGTAGACGGGACAGTTGACACAGATACGCAGTATTTT. Together with reference TRBV9 and TRBJ2-3, the CDR3 gives the full variable domain: DSGVTQTPKHLITATGQRVTLRCSPRSGDLSVYWYQQSLDQGLQFLIQYYNGEERAKGNILERFSAQQFPDLHSELNLSSLELGDSALYFCASSVDGTVDTDTQYFGPGTRLTVL.

This chain joins TRBV7-6 and TRBJ1-6; possible D gene TRBD1, 5 bases. The CDR3 loop spans 13 amino acids. Trimming left V 0 bases short and J 13 bases short, with 10 bases between. CDR1 SGHVS and CDR2 FNYEAQ come from the germline V gene. The CDR3 DNA sequence: TGTGCCAGCAGCTTAGCTCCACAGGCTCCCCTCCACTTT. Translation gives CASSLAPQAPLHF. Filled out from reference TRBV7-6 and TRBJ1-6, the complete variable domain reads GAGVSQSPRYKVTKRGQDVALRCDPISGHVSLYWYRQALGQGPEFLTYFNYEAQQDKSGLPNDRFSAERPEGSISTLTIQRTEQRDSAMYRCASSLAPQAPLHFGNGTRLTVT.

The rearrangement uses TRBV20-1 and TRBJ1-4; 8 bases line up with TRBD1. CDR1 DFQATT and CDR2 SNEGSKA come from the germline V gene (reference sequence). Losses at the gene ends were 2 bases for V and 12 bases for J; bases not matched to a gene: 8. The CDR3 contains 13 residues. Here the CDR3 reads CSARNPGGFELFF. In nucleotides, the CDR3 is TGCAGTGCTAGAAATCCAGGGGGCTTCGAACTGTTTTTT.